One sample yielded the 30 T cell receptor beta chains listed below, sequenced in a study of PD-1 blockade in classical Hodgkin lymphoma. All patients experienced relapse after autologous stem cell transplantation, and brentuximab vedotin exposure was variable. Using immunoSEQ multiplex PCR, the repertoire was profiled, and TCRdb retains in-frame clones only, with some absent. The sample shows approximately 100,000 clones, around 89% of them seen only once. The source was peripheral blood mononuclear cells (PBMCs), collected before the second cycle of nivolumab. These receptors originate from a human donor with classical Hodgkin lymphoma.

The chain combines TRBV15 with TRBJ2-1; D uncertain. V was cut by 8 bases and J by 0 bases, with 8 bases left in between. CDR1 is LNHNV and CDR2 is YYDKDF in the germline V gene (reference sequence). CDR3 length: 13 residues. The CDR3 region has the DNA TGTGCCACCTCAAAATTCTCCTACAATGAGCAGTTCTTC. As protein: CATSKFSYNEQFF.

This chain's CDR3 is CASRKELAEMVGYTF. CDR3 sequence (DNA): TGTGCCAGCAGAAAAGAGTTGGCAGAGATGGTTGGCTACACCTTC. The chain is built from TRBV5-5 and TRBJ1-2; D is uncertain. The germline gives CDR1 SGHKS, CDR2 YYEKEE (reference sequence). V gave up 5 bases and J gave up 7 bases, with 21 bases separating them. CDR3 size: 15 residues.

The chain combines TRBV6-1 with TRBJ1-2; 7 positions match TRBD1. Looked up from germline, CDR1 is MNHNS and CDR2 is SASEGT. The CDR3 is 14 amino acids. V was clipped by 8 bases and J by 4 bases; unmatched bases: 10. The CDR3 bases are TGTGCCAGCGGGGACAGAGCCCCCCTCTATGGCTACACCTTC. Amino acids: CASGDRAPLYGYTF.

In its sample, this clone was seen a few times. The chain uses TRBV10-3 and TRBJ1-2; TRBD1 matches 7 bases. Trimming took 5 bases from V and 7 from J; bases not matched to a gene: 4. CDR3 length: 12 amino acids. Germline V lookup: CDR1 ENHRY, CDR2 SYGVKD. CDR3 sequence reads: CAISPGGSGYTF. CDR3 DNA: TGTGCCATCAGTCCAGGGGGTAGTGGCTACACCTTC.

The chain carries TRBV7-9 and TRBJ2-5; the D is unclear. CDR3 size: 12 residues. Germline CDR1 SEHNR, CDR2 FQNEAQ (reference sequence). The ends were cut back, 1 base at V and 5 bases at J, with 5 bases in the middle. The CDR3 DNA sequence: TGTGCCAGCAGCTTAGGGACGGAGACCCAGTACTTC. Amino acids: CASSLGTETQYF.

This chain joins TRBV4-1 and TRBJ2-7, with D unresolved. Germline CDR1 MGHRA, CDR2 YSYEKL. CDR3 length equals 14 residues. Trimming pared 0 bases from V and 1 base from J, leaving 7 bases between. The CDR3 sequence: CASSQDPGSYEQYF. CDR3 nucleotides: TGCGCCAGCAGCCAAGATCCGGGTTCCTACGAGCAGTACTTC.

This chain joins TRBV11-3 and TRBJ1-3; D unresolved. The V gene's germline CDR1 is SGHNT and CDR2 YENEEA. Trimming removed 4 bases from V and 3 bases from J, with 4 bases in between. The CDR3 has 12 amino acids. CDR3 coding DNA: TGTGCCAGCAGCTCCGATGGAAACACCATATATTTT. It specifies CASSSDGNTIYF.

In this sample, this clone turned up once. The rearrangement links TRBV27 to TRBJ1-4; maybe TRBD1 (5 bases). CDR1 is MNHEY, CDR2 SMNVEV, per germline (reference sequence). Deletions cut 2 bases from V and 7 bases from J, with 14 bases between. The CDR3 runs 15 residues. CDR3 in amino acids: CASSLRAGWSEKLFF. The DNA for the CDR3 is TGTGCCAGCAGTTTAAGGGCAGGGTGGAGTGAAAAACTGTTTTTT.

The chain carries TRBV5-1 and TRBJ2-7; 9 bases map to TRBD1. V shed 2 bases and J 6 bases; nucleotides not matched to a gene: 6. Germline-derived CDR1 and CDR2 are SGHRS and YFSETQ. The CDR3 loop spans 14 amino acids. The CDR3 region is CASSFGTGSSEQYF. As DNA, the CDR3 is TGCGCCAGCAGCTTCGGGACAGGGTCTAGCGAGCAGTACTTC.

The rearrangement links TRBV5-1 to TRBJ1-4, with 11 bases matching TRBD1. The germline V gene has CDR1 SGHRS and CDR2 YFSETQ. V dropped 4 bases and J dropped 2; count of bases not matched to a gene: 4. This CDR3 is built from 16 residues. The CDR3 region is CASSPGQGDTNEKLFF. CDR3 nucleotide sequence: TGCGCCAGCAGCCCGGGACAGGGGGACACTAATGAAAAACTGTTTTTT.

The rearrangement joins TRBV19 to TRBJ2-7; tentatively, D is TRBD1 (6 bases). The ends were cut back, 9 bases at V and 4 bases at J, with 19 bases in the middle. The CDR3 runs to 14 residues. The V gene's germline CDR1 is LNHDA and CDR2 SQIVND (reference sequence). The chain's CDR3 is CASSGEWGTYEQYF. CDR3 sequence (DNA): TGTGCCAGCTCAGGGGAATGGGGAACTTACGAGCAGTACTTC.

The chain couples TRBV5-1 to TRBJ2-3; 9 bases agree with TRBD1. The ends lost 3 bases at V and 2 bases at J; junction bases unmatched: 7. The CDR3 contains 16 residues. Germline loops: CDR1 SGHRS, CDR2 YFSETQ. DNA for the CDR3: TGCGCCAGCAGCTCGGGACAGGGCATTTTCACAGATACGCAGTATTTT. Its translation: CASSSGQGIFTDTQYF.

V usage is TRBV30 and J usage is TRBJ1-6, with a possible D match to TRBD1 (5 bases). The CDR3 is made up of 14 amino acids. With 6 bases removed from V and 7 bases from J, the gap between germline ends came to 16 bases. Germline values: CDR1 GTSNPN, CDR2 SVGIG (reference sequence). CDR3 sequence reads: CACTRGPLNSPLHF. The CDR3 DNA reads TGTGCCTGCACCCGGGGCCCGCTGAATTCACCCCTCCACTTT.

The chain has TRBV7-6 and TRBJ2-5, with 9 bases fitting TRBD1. V was pared by 4 bases and J by 12 bases, with 6 bases of the junction left unmatched. Germline V lookup: CDR1 SGHVS, CDR2 FNYEAQ. This CDR3 spans 12 amino acids. The CDR3 here is CASSSTGGFEYF. For the CDR3, the DNA is TGTGCCAGCAGCTCTACAGGGGGCTTCGAGTACTTC. Drawing the rest from reference TRBV7-6 and TRBJ2-5, the complete variable domain is GAGVSQSPRYKVTKRGQDVALRCDPISGHVSLYWYRQALGQGPEFLTYFNYEAQQDKSGLPNDRFSAERPEGSISTLTIQRTEQRDSAMYRCASSSTGGFEYFGPGTRLLVL.

The chain has TRBV4-3 and TRBJ1-4; D may be TRBD1 (5 bases). The CDR3 spans 15 residues. V lost 5 bases, J lost 0 bases, and 10 bases lay in between. CDR1 and CDR2 from the germline V gene are LGHNA and YSLEER. This CDR3 reads CASSDSRATNEKLFF. CDR3 DNA: TGCGCCAGCAGCGACAGTCGAGCAACTAATGAAAAACTGTTTTTT.

CDR3 DNA: TGTGCCAGCAGTTTAGGCAGGTTTAGCAATCAGCCCCAGCATTTT. Its protein product is CASSLGRFSNQPQHF. The chain uses TRBV27 and TRBJ1-5; D not resolved. Trimming shortened V by 2 bases and J by 0 bases, and 8 bases separated the two germline ends. The CDR3 length is 15 residues. In germline, CDR1 is MNHEY, CDR2 SMNVEV (reference sequence).

The V call is TRBV5-4, the J call TRBJ2-7; 8 bases are shared with TRBD1. CDR1 and CDR2 from the germline V gene are SGHNT and YYREEE (reference sequence). This CDR3 spans 14 amino acids. The trim removed 3 bases at V and 4 bases at J, leaving 6 bases unmatched. CDR3 loop: CASSSGTGRYEQYF. CDR3 nucleotide sequence: TGTGCCAGCAGCTCGGGGACAGGCAGGTACGAGCAGTACTTC.

The CDR3 region has the DNA TGTGCCAGCAGGGAACGGGTGAACACTGAAGCTTTCTTT. It yields the protein CASRERVNTEAFF. V usage is TRBV5-5 and J usage is TRBJ1-1; no firm D call. V lost 5 bases to trimming and J lost 0 bases, with 8 bases between them. The CDR3 covers 13 residues. In germline, CDR1 is SGHKS, CDR2 YYEKEE (reference sequence).

The rearrangement uses TRBV5-4 and TRBJ1-3; D is unclear. The germline CDR1 and CDR2 sequences are SGHNT and YYREEE (reference sequence). V lost 10 bases and J 2 bases, leaving 19 bases between the germline ends. The CDR3 has 15 amino acids. This CDR3 is CAPPGGLSAGNTIYF. CDR3 nucleotide sequence: TGTGCCCCCCCAGGAGGTCTGTCTGCTGGAAACACCATATATTTT.

The chain uses TRBV27 and TRBJ2-7, with 9 bases identical to TRBD1. The CDR3 runs 13 residues. CDR1 and CDR2 (germline): MNHEY, SMNVEV (reference sequence). V trimming: 6 bases; J trimming: 3 bases; junction bases outside the gene matches: 3. The CDR3 DNA follows: TGTGCCAGCAGGCGGACAGGGGACTACGAGCAGTACTTC. Translating it yields CASRRTGDYEQYF.

This clone was recorded a few times. The gene calls are TRBV5-6 and TRBJ2-3; no definite D call. The CDR3 is made up of 16 amino acids. Looked up from germline, CDR1 is SGHDT and CDR2 is YYEEEE. V lost 0 bases and J 4 bases, leaving 15 bases between the germline ends. The CDR3 nucleotides read TGTGCCAGCAGCTTGGGGTTGACCTGGCCCTCAGATACGCAGTATTTT. This sequence encodes CASSLGLTWPSDTQYF.

The genes are TRBV18 and TRBJ1-1; D remains ambiguous. The V end lost 6 bases, the J end lost 0 bases, and 8 bases lay between the germline ends. Germline CDR1 is KGHSH and CDR2 is LQKENI. The CDR3 extends over 13 amino acids. Here the CDR3 DNA reads TGTGCCAGCTCCGGCGACATGAACACTGAAGCTTTCTTT. It yields the protein CASSGDMNTEAFF.

This clone showed up just once. The chain recombines TRBV7-6 with TRBJ2-1; 10 bases are shared with TRBD2. CDR3 length: 16 residues. The V gene's germline CDR1 is SGHVS and CDR2 FNYEAQ. The trim removed 5 bases at V and 7 bases at J, leaving 11 bases unmatched. The CDR3 spells CASSASSGGAWNEQFF. The DNA for the CDR3 is TGTGCCAGCAGCGCATCGAGCGGGGGGGCCTGGAATGAGCAGTTCTTC.

The CDR3 bases are TGTGCCAGCAGCTTTGAGGGGACCGGAAACACCATATATTTT. It is translated as CASSFEGTGNTIYF. This chain connects TRBV7-8 to TRBJ1-3; D might be TRBD1 (5 bases). The germline CDR1 and CDR2 sequences are SGHVS and FQNEAQ. Deletions cut 3 bases from V and 4 bases from J, with 10 bases between. The CDR3 is made up of 14 amino acids.

The CDR3 sequence is CASSSGLALEQYF. The CDR3 DNA reads as TGTGCCAGCAGCTCAGGACTAGCTCTTGAGCAGTACTTC. The chain is built from TRBV7-2 and TRBJ2-7; 8 bases map to TRBD2. V shed 4 bases and J 7 bases; nucleotides not matched to a gene: 6. This CDR3 has 13 amino acids. The germline V gene has CDR1 SGHTA and CDR2 FQGNSA.

This chain uses TRBV19 with TRBJ2-7, with 7 nucleotides matching TRBD1. The CDR3 spans 15 residues. Germline V CDR1 and CDR2: LNHDA, SQIVND (reference sequence). The V segment lost 2 bases and the J segment 4 bases; nucleotides outside the gene matches: 8. In nucleotides, the CDR3 is TGTGCCAGTAGTATAAACAGGGGATATTCTTACGAGCAGTACTTC. Residues: CASSINRGYSYEQYF.

J is TRBJ2-2 and V is TRBV12-5, with D possibly called TRBD1 or TRBD2 (5 bases each). The CDR3 consists of 17 residues. Germline V gives CDR1 LGHNT, CDR2 FRNRAP. With 0 bases removed from V and 0 bases from J, the gap between germline ends came to 11 bases. The CDR3, as DNA: TGTGCTAGTGGTTTGGTACTTGGGACCCCGAACACCGGGGAGCTGTTTTTT. It specifies CASGLVLGTPNTGELFF. Looking up the rest from reference TRBV12-5 and TRBJ2-2 gives the full variable domain: DARVTQTPRHKVTEMGQEVTMRCQPILGHNTVFWYRQTMMQGLELLAYFRNRAPLDDSGMPKDRFSAEMPDATLATLKIQPSEPRDSAVYFCASGLVLGTPNTGELFFGEGSRLTVL.

This chain joins TRBV18 and TRBJ2-3, with D possibly matching TRBD1 (7 bases). The V gene's germline CDR1 is KGHSH and CDR2 LQKENI. V lost 10 bases to trimming and J lost 2 bases, with 16 bases between them. The CDR3 extends over 14 amino acids. The CDR3 region has the DNA TGTGCCACCGCCGCGGGACAGAACACAGATACGCAGTATTTT. This codes for CATAAGQNTDTQYF.

In DNA, the CDR3 is TGTGCCAGCAGCCCAGGGGTACAGGGCTCCTACAATGAGCAGTTCTTC. It yields the protein CASSPGVQGSYNEQFF. This chain joins TRBV7-9 and TRBJ2-1; D might be TRBD1 (6 bases). Trimming took off 5 bases at V and 0 bases at J, with 14 bases between the two ends. The CDR3 runs 16 residues. CDR1 is SEHNR, CDR2 FQNEAQ, per germline (reference sequence).

The chain recombines TRBV25-1 with TRBJ1-2; 7 bases align to TRBD1. CDR1 and CDR2 from the germline V gene are MGHDK and SYGVNS. The CDR3 spans 15 residues. V shed 3 bases and J 1 base; nucleotides not matched to a gene: 5. CDR3 coding DNA: TGTGCCAGCAGTGAGACAGGGCGAGGTAACTATGGCTACACCTTC. The encoded protein is CASSETGRGNYGYTF.